The 19 T cell receptor beta chains in this list originate from one sample, sequenced in a study of Graves' ophthalmopathy and Graves' hyperthyroidism. Transcripts of RNA were the source for amplifying TCR beta CDR3 regions. First-round RT-PCR employed HTBI primers, with a second-round multiplex PCR after it. In TCRdb, the multiplex PCR reads were re-called with MiXCR into one record per CDR3 protein. The profile covers about 620,000 distinct CDR3 sequences, with over 20% appearing a single time and around 6.5% taken by the ten largest. The sequenced sample consisted of peripheral blood. These receptors were obtained from a young woman with stable Graves' hyperthyroidism. Some clones in this sample may be carry-over from other donors' samples.

This clonotype was detected once. No conserved phenylalanine or tryptophan is present at the end of the CDR3, so a read error is the likely explanation. CDR3 region: CASSDTPSNQPQHY. The DNA of the CDR3 is TGTGCCAGCAGTGATACACCCAGCAATCAGCCCCAGCATTAT. The chain uses TRBV6-1 and TRBJ1-5; the D is unclear. V dropped 3 bases and J dropped 1 base, with 7 bases sitting between them. The CDR3 covers 14 residues. Germline values: CDR1 MNHNS, CDR2 SASEGT.

This clonotype has a count of ten or more. This chain joins TRBV5-1 and TRBJ1-1, with D uncertain. CDR3 length equals 12 residues. Trimming left V 4 bases short and J 7 bases short, with 11 bases between. Germline values: CDR1 SGHRS, CDR2 YFSETQ. The CDR3 sequence is CASSMLGNEAFF. CDR3 DNA: TGCGCCAGCAGCATGCTGGGAAATGAAGCTTTCTTT.

The chain has TRBV30 and TRBJ2-2; TRBD2 is a possible D gene (5 bases). This CDR3 spans 13 amino acids. Germline lookup yields CDR1 GTSNPN and CDR2 SVGIG (reference sequence). V was pared by 3 bases and J by 3 bases, with 8 bases between. CDR3 amino acids: CAWSTRHTGELFF. CDR3 nucleotide sequence: TGTGCCTGGAGCACTAGACACACCGGGGAGCTGTTTTTT.

In its sample, this clonotype was seen many times. The chain carries TRBV5-6 and TRBJ2-5; D is unclear. The CDR3 is 12 residues long. The germline CDR1 and CDR2 sequences are SGHDT and YYEEEE. The germline V and J ends were trimmed by 4 bases and 7 bases, with 11 bases remaining between them. The CDR3 here is CASSPLTGTQYF. CDR3 DNA sequence: TGTGCCAGCAGCCCGCTCACGGGGACCCAGTACTTC.

Many counts were recorded for this clonotype. The genes are TRBV20-1 and TRBJ2-5; no reliable D call. Germline V gene lookup returns CDR1 DFQATT and CDR2 SNEGSKA (reference sequence). The germline V and J ends were trimmed by 2 bases and 4 bases, with 14 bases remaining between them. This CDR3 is built from 14 residues. The CDR3 bases are TGCAGTGCTAGAAAGCCCCTCTGGGCAGAGACCCAGTACTTC. This encodes CSARKPLWAETQYF.

This clonotype showed up many times. J is TRBJ2-7 and V is TRBV7-3; D not resolved. V lost 4 bases and J 3 bases, leaving 7 bases between the germline ends. The CDR3 extends over 12 amino acids. Germline V CDR1 and CDR2: SGHTA, FQGTGA. Here the CDR3 DNA reads TGTGCCAGCAGCTCCGGGTACTACGAGCAGTACTTC. Translating gives CASSSGYYEQYF.

This clonotype was seen at least ten times. J is TRBJ2-7 and V is TRBV2, with TRBD1 matching 10 bases. V gave up 6 bases and J gave up 5 bases; unmatched junction bases: 4. The CDR3 length is 13 residues. Germline V CDR1 and CDR2: SNHLY, FYNNEI. This CDR3 reads CASRRQGANEQYF. CDR3 DNA sequence: TGTGCCAGCAGACGACAGGGGGCTAACGAGCAGTACTTC.

At least ten counts were recorded for this clonotype. The chain is built from TRBV12-3 or TRBV12-4 and TRBJ1-2; TRBD1 might be the D (5 bases). Trimming took off 7 bases at V and 1 base at J, with 13 bases between the two ends. The CDR3 runs 14 residues. CDR3 nucleotides: TGTGCCAGCACCCAGGGAGGGATTAACTATGGCTACACCTTC. It encodes CASTQGGINYGYTF.

The chain couples TRBV20-1 to TRBJ2-3; 9 bases map to TRBD2. The CDR3 contains 14 residues. Germline trimming cut 8 bases from V and 1 base from J; bases unmatched to any gene: 7. CDR1 and CDR2 from the germline V gene are DFQATT and SNEGSKA (reference sequence). For the CDR3, the DNA is TGCAGTTACCCAGCTAGCGGGGGCACAGATACGCAGTATTTT. Protein sequence: CSYPASGGTDTQYF.

There are many counts of this clonotype. An end of the junction does not agree with germline; a read error may underlie this. The genes are TRBV20-1 and TRBJ2-7; 10 bases fit TRBD1. Germline lookup yields CDR1 DFQATT and CDR2 SNEGSKA (reference sequence). CDR3 length equals 14 residues. The CDR3 is CSARYYGTGDEQYF. CDR3 in DNA: TGCAGTGCTAGATACTACGGGACAGGGGACGAACAGTACTTC.

This clonotype was counted a few times. CDR3 amino acids: CASSLRPGGDEAFF. CDR3 coding DNA: TGTGCCAGCAGTTTGAGACCAGGGGGCGATGAAGCTTTCTTT. The chain is built from TRBV7-3 and TRBJ1-1, with TRBD1 identical over 8 bases. CDR1 and CDR2 (germline): SGHTA, FQGTGA. This CDR3 comprises 14 residues. Germline trimming cut 6 bases from V and 7 bases from J; bases unmatched to any gene: 10.

As concerns this clonotype: This sequence may be a read error, since a much larger clone differs from it by one base. The missing conserved phenylalanine or tryptophan at the end of this CDR3 makes a read error likely. The gene calls are TRBV6-1 and TRBJ2-7; D is possibly TRBD1 or TRBD2 (5 bases each). The CDR3 extends over 13 amino acids. Germline V gene sequence: CDR1 MNHNS, CDR2 SASEGT. V lost 6 bases and J 7 bases, leaving 16 bases between the germline ends. The CDR3 protein is CASRGVILGEQYY. The CDR3 DNA is TGTGCCAGCAGGGGGGTGATCTTAGGTGAGCAGTACTAC.

This clonotype was counted many times. This rearrangement joins TRBV28 to TRBJ2-7, with D perhaps matching TRBD1 (7 bases). V was pared by 9 bases and J by 0 bases, with 18 bases between. The CDR3 loop spans 15 amino acids. In germline, CDR1 is MDHEN, CDR2 SYDVKM. The CDR3 DNA follows: TGTGCCAGTCAGGGGGGCGAACTCCCCTCCTACGAGCAGTACTTC. Its protein is CASQGGELPSYEQYF.

Note on this clonotype: A clone one base away is much larger, so this may be a read error. The chain recombines TRBV27 with TRBJ2-7, with 9 bases that match TRBD2. Germline CDR1 MNHEY, CDR2 SMNVEV (reference sequence). V was pared by 0 bases and J by 0 bases, with 12 bases of the junction left unmatched. This CDR3 region has 19 residues. The CDR3 DNA is TGTGCCAGCAGTTTATCGGTTTTGACTAGCGGAGGGAGCTCCTACGAGCAGTACTTC. Its protein product is CASSLSVLTSGGSSYEQYF.

This clonotype was recorded many times. The chain carries TRBV20-1 and TRBJ1-1; 8 bases are a match to TRBD1. V shed 3 bases, J shed 2 bases, and the junction held 8 bases outside the gene matches. Germline V gives CDR1 DFQATT, CDR2 SNEGSKA (reference sequence). CDR3 length equals 15 residues. The CDR3 spells CSASLQGQGNTEAFF. CDR3 nucleotide sequence: TGCAGTGCTAGCCTACAAGGACAGGGCAACACTGAAGCTTTCTTT.

The chain has TRBV30 and TRBJ1-5, with 12 bases fitting TRBD1. The J segment lost 2 bases and the V segment lost 3 bases, leaving 5 bases of the junction unmatched. The CDR3 is 16 amino acids. Per germline, CDR1 GTSNPN and CDR2 SVGIG (reference sequence). CDR3 sequence reads: CAWRGQGAIGNQPQHF. The CDR3 nucleotides are TGTGCCTGGAGGGGACAGGGGGCCATCGGCAATCAGCCCCAGCATTTT.

This clonotype has a count of ten or more. V and J are TRBV6-2 or TRBV6-3 and TRBJ2-7; no firm D call. The germline gives CDR1 MNHEY, CDR2 SVGEGT. CDR3 length equals 16 residues. Trimming took 4 bases from V and 3 from J, leaving 19 bases between them. The CDR3 DNA is TGTGCCAGCAGTTGGCAGCTGGAGAATGCCCTCTACGAGCAGTACTTC. Translating it yields CASSWQLENALYEQYF.

The chain joins TRBV11-2 to TRBJ2-5, with D perhaps given as TRBD1 or TRBD2 (6 bases each). The CDR3 is made up of 15 amino acids. V shed 6 bases and J shed 7 bases, with 21 bases lying between them. CDR1 and CDR2 (germline): SGHAT, FQNNGV. CDR3 protein: CASRSLAGQIATQYF. In DNA form, the CDR3 reads TGTGCCAGCAGGTCACTCGCGGGACAAATTGCGACCCAGTACTTC.

The chain carries TRBV6-1 and TRBJ1-2; D is perhaps TRBD1 (6 bases). CDR3 size: 15 residues. The germline V gene encodes CDR1 MNHNS and CDR2 SASEGT. The germline V and J ends were trimmed by 6 bases and 5 bases, with 19 bases remaining between them. The CDR3 coding sequence is TGTGCCAGCAGCCTTATCACAGGGCCGGCTTATGGCTACACCTTC. Amino acid sequence: CASSLITGPAYGYTF.